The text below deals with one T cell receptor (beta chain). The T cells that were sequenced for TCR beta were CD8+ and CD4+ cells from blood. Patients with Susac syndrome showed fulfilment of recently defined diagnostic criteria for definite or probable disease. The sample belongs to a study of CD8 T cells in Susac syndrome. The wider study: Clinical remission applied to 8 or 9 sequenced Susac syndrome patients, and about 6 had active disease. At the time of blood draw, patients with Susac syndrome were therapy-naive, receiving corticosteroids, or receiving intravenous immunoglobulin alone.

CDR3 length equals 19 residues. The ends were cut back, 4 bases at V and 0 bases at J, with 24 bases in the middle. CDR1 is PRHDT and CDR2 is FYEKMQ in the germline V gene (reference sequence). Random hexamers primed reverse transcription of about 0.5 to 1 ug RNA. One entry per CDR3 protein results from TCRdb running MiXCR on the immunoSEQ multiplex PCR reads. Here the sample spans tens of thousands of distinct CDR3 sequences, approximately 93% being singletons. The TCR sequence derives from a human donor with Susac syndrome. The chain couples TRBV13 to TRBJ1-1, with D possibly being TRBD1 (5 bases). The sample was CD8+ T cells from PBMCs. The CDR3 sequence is CASSSPRGREGGMNTEAFF. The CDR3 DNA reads TGTGCCAGCAGCTCCCCCCGGGGCAGAGAGGGAGGCATGAACACTGAAGCTTTCTTT.